This T cell receptor (beta chain) was captured in a study of human T cells and chemical hapten exposure. This clonotype showed up many times. Time point described: patch test 3, about 24 weeks after DPC sensitization. Regarding treatment: therapeutic diphenylcyclopropenone sensitization with weekly scalp DPC. Donation of samples came from alopecia patients who were 18 to 70 years old and suitable for DPC. Looked up from germline, CDR1 is LGHNA and CDR2 is YNFKEQ. V shed 0 bases and J 1 base; nucleotides not matched to a gene: 7. This CDR3 spans 19 amino acids. MiXCR, applied by TCRdb to the RACE reads, yields one record per CDR3 protein. Of 50,000 or so distinct CDR3 sequences listed, roughly 10% were seen once; the top ten hold around 16%.

The receptor was derived from a woman aged 40 to 55 with alopecia areata. Some clones in this sample may be carry-over from other donors' samples. This chain connects TRBV4-2 to TRBJ2-7; 15 bases fit TRBD2. The sample consisted of whole blood, taken in connection with sensitization to the hapten diphenylcyclopropenone (DPC). The CDR3 loop reads CASSQEPGLAGGPSYEQYF. In DNA form, the CDR3 reads TGTGCCAGCAGCCAAGAACCTGGACTAGCGGGGGGGCCTTCCTACGAGCAGTACTTC.